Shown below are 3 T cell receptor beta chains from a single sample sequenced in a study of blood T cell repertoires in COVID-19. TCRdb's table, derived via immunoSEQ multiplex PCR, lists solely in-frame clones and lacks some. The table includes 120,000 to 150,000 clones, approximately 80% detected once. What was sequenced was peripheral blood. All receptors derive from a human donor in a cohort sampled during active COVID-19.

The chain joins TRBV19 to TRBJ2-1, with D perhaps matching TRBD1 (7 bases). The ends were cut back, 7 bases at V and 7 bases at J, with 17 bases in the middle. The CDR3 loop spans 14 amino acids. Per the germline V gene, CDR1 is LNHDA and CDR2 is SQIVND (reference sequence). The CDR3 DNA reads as TGTGCCAGTATAAGGCAGGGGGGATTGAATGAGCAGTTCTTC. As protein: CASIRQGGLNEQFF.

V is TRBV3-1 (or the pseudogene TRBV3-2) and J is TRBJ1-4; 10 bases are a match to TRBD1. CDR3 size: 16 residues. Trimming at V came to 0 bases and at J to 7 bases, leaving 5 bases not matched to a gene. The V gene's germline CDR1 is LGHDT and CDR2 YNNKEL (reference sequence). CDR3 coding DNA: TGTGCCAGCAGCCAAGATTTCGGGACAGGGGCTGAAAAACTGTTTTTT. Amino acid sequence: CASSQDFGTGAEKLFF.

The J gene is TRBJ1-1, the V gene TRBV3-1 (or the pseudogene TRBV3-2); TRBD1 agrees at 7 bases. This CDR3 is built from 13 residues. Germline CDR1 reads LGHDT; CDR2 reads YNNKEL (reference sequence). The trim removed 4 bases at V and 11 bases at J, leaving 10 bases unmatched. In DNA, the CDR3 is TGTGCCAGCAGCCTCGGCAGGGGGTCGAAGGCTTTCTTT. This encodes CASSLGRGSKAFF.